These 9 T cell receptor beta chains were all obtained from the same sample, sequenced in a study of CD8 T cells in ankylosing spondylitis (TCRdb year 2017). On the study overall, not on this receptor specifically: A TCR beta motif made up of several highly homologous amino acid variants appeared to be characteristic of blood from ankylosing spondylitis patients.

No antigen has been assigned to these receptors. Library method: 5' RACE. The sequencer was an Illumina HiSeq 2500. TCRdb ran its own pipeline on the public reads, namely fastp trimming at Q25 and MiXCR clone calling, and kept in-frame beta chains. Rows with one shared CDR3 protein collapse into an entry with the most common genes and DNA. Recorded for this sample are a few hundred thousand distinct CDR3 sequences; roughly 13% of them occurred a single time. Approximately 6.2% of the sample lies in the top ten. Sample: blood, either unsorted or a sorted T cell fraction (not recorded which). The receptors were sampled from a male donor with ankylosing spondylitis.

This clonotype was observed a few times. V usage is TRBV5-1 and J usage is TRBJ2-6; D perhaps matches TRBD2 (6 bases). The length of the CDR3 is 17 residues. Per germline, CDR1 SGHRS and CDR2 YFSETQ. V was trimmed by 4 bases and J by 0 bases, leaving 14 bases between them. For the CDR3, the DNA is TGCGCCAGCAGCCACGGAGGGTCCAACTCTGGGGCCAACGTCCTGACTTTC. It is translated as CASSHGGSNSGANVLTF.

The chain is built from TRBV20-1 and TRBJ2-3; 7 positions match TRBD2. The J segment lost 2 bases and the V segment lost 0 bases, leaving 8 bases of the junction unmatched. The CDR3 length is 16 residues. Germline V lookup: CDR1 DFQATT, CDR2 SNEGSKA (reference sequence). The DNA of the CDR3 is TGCAGTGCTAGAGATTTGGCGGGAGCCATCACAGATACGCAGTATTTT. It specifies CSARDLAGAITDTQYF.

This clonotype was counted a few times. This sequence joins TRBV10-3 and TRBJ2-3; 10 nucleotides match TRBD1. The length of the CDR3 is 12 residues. In germline, CDR1 is ENHRY, CDR2 SYGVKD. J gave up 5 bases and V 10 bases, and 3 bases lay outside the gene matches. The CDR3 sequence: CATRDRGDTQYF. CDR3 DNA sequence: TGTGCCACCCGGGACAGGGGAGATACGCAGTATTTT.

This clonotype occurred a few times. The rearrangement links TRBV20-1 to TRBJ1-2, with 7 bases lining up with TRBD1. CDR1 is DFQATT, CDR2 SNEGSKA, per germline (reference sequence). The V and J ends lost 5 bases and 7 bases, in that order; junction bases with no gene match: 4. The CDR3 loop spans 11 amino acids. CDR3: CSASGGRGYTF. For the CDR3, the DNA is TGCAGTGCTTCAGGGGGACGTGGCTACACCTTC.

Regarding this clonotype: At one boundary the junction diverges from the germline segment, which might be a read error. This chain links TRBV5-1 with TRBJ2-2; D unresolved. The V gene's germline CDR1 is SGHRS and CDR2 YFSETQ. The CDR3 totals 14 residues. The CDR3, as DNA: TGCGCTAGCAGTGAAGGAGAGAACACCGGGGAGCTGTTTTTT. Encoded protein: CASSEGENTGELFF.

This chain links TRBV7-9 with TRBJ2-7; the D call may be TRBD1 or TRBD2 (5 bases each). The germline V gene has CDR1 SEHNR and CDR2 FQNEAQ (reference sequence). CDR3 length: 17 residues. Trimming removed 7 bases at V and 3 bases at J, with 25 bases between. The CDR3 here is CASTLVPPDEGNYEQYF. For the CDR3, the DNA is TGTGCCAGCACGCTTGTACCCCCGGACGAGGGGAACTACGAGCAGTACTTC.

Points on this clonotype: An end of the junction does not agree with germline; a read error may underlie this. The rearrangement links TRBV20-1 to TRBJ2-3; D might be TRBD1 or TRBD2, each matching 5 bases. Germline V gene data show CDR1 as DFQATT and CDR2 as SNEGSKA (reference sequence). This CDR3 region has 16 residues. For the CDR3, the DNA is TGCTGTGCTAGAGACTATAATGGGGGTAGCACAGATACGCAGTATTTT. Translating gives CCARDYNGGSTDTQYF.

This clonotype was detected only a few times. The chain employs TRBV5-1 and TRBJ2-7; 7 bases fit TRBD2. The trim removed 4 bases at V and 5 bases at J, leaving 9 bases unmatched. Germline values: CDR1 SGHRS, CDR2 YFSETQ. CDR3 length equals 14 residues. The CDR3 spells CASSPQTSTDEQYF. For the CDR3, the DNA is TGCGCCAGCAGCCCCCAGACTAGCACGGACGAGCAGTACTTC.

The chain couples TRBV7-9 to TRBJ2-3, with D possibly matching TRBD1 (5 bases). V was trimmed by 11 bases and J by 6 bases, leaving 12 bases between them. This CDR3 spans 11 amino acids. Germline CDR1 and CDR2: SEHNR and FQNEAQ (reference sequence). The CDR3 protein is CAGHKLDTQYF. CDR3 in DNA: TGTGCCGGACACAAACTCGATACGCAGTATTTT.